The clone carrying this T cell receptor (beta chain) was counted between two and nine times. What it recognizes is unknown. The data were obtained in a study of CD8 T cells in ankylosing spondylitis. Study results and caveats: For ankylosing spondylitis blood, a TCR beta motif of seven to nine highly homologous variants appeared characteristic.

Germline CDR1 reads MGHDK; CDR2 reads SYGVNS. The CDR3 covers 12 residues. The ends were cut back, 6 bases at V and 1 base at J, with 6 bases in the middle. MiXCR, applied by TCRdb to the 5' RACE reads, yields one record per CDR3 protein. The profile shows about 840,000 distinct CDR3 sequences, 12% of them singletons. The TCR comes from a male donor with ankylosing spondylitis. The sequencing input was blood, either unsorted or a sorted T cell fraction (not recorded which). The V gene is TRBV25-1, the J gene TRBJ1-1, with unresolved D. The CDR3 is CASRGSNTEAFF. The CDR3 DNA reads TGTGCCAGCAGGGGGTCGAACACTGAAGCTTTCTTT.